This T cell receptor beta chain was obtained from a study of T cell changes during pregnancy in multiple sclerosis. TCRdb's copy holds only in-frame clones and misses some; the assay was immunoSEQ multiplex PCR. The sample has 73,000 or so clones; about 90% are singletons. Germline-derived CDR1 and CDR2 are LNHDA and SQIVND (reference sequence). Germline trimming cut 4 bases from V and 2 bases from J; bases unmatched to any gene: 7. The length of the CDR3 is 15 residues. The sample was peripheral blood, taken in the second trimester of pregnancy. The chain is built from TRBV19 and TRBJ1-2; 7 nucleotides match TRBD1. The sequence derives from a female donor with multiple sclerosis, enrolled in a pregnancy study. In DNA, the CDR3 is TGTGCCAGTAGTACTAAGACAGGGAGCAACTATGGCTACACCTTC. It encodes CASSTKTGSNYGYTF.